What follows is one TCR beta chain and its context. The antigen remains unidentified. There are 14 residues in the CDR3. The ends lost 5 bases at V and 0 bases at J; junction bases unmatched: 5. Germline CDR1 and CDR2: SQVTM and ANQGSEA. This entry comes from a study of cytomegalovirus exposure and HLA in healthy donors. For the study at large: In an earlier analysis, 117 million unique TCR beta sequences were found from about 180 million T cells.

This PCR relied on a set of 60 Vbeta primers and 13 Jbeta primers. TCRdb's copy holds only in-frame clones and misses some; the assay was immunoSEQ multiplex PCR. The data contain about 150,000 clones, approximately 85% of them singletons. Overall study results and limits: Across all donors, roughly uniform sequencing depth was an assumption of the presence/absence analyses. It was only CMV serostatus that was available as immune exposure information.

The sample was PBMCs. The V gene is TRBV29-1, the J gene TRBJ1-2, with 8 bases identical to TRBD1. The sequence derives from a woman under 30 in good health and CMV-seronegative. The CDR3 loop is CSVTRTGTNYGYTF. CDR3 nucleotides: TGCAGCGTTACCAGGACAGGGACTAACTATGGCTACACCTTC.